Listed below are T cell receptor beta chains from one sample, sequenced in a study of blood T cell repertoires in COVID-19. The protocol was immunoSEQ multiplex PCR, while the TCRdb copy is restricted to in-frame clones and leaves out a portion. The sample includes 150,000 or so clones, approximately 90% of them seen just once. The specimen was PBMCs or T cells enriched from blood (not recorded which). These receptor sequences come from a middle-aged man who had recovered from COVID-19. Each CDR3 is given with its conserved first and last residue. Only part of the rows carry a size: once, few, many, or a class if the clone is expanded.

j_call	v_call	clone_size	cdr3_aa
TRBJ1-6	TRBV27	NA	CASRERDRGYYNSPLHF
TRBJ1-1	TRBV7-3	NA	CASSPGQGATNTEAFF
TRBJ2-4	TRBV19	NA	CASSIPGQGGAKNIQYF
TRBJ1-2	TRBV5-1	NA	CASSREGEVYGYTF
TRBJ2-1	TRBV5-1	NA	CASRHGDRVVNEQFF
TRBJ2-1	TRBV5-1	once	CASSLGLAGRSSYNEQFF
TRBJ1-6	TRBV27	NA	CASTGQASWNSPLHF
TRBJ2-1	TRBV5-1	NA	CASRDLSGSSYNEQFF
TRBJ2-7	TRBV7-8	NA	CASSLRDRREQYF
TRBJ2-3	TRBV24-1	NA	CATSDYSGGAGDTQYF
TRBJ1-2	TRBV27	NA	CASMSPGNHGYTF
TRBJ2-7	TRBV5-4	few	CASSLYGGGGREQYF
TRBJ2-7	TRBV6-5	few	CASSYRDRGRAEQYF
TRBJ1-6	TRBV4-2	few	CASSQDWGEGSPLHF
TRBJ2-3	TRBV6-5	NA	CASSYSRGGQDTQYF
TRBJ2-2	TRBV5-4	NA	CASSTRDSSNTGELFF
TRBJ2-1	TRBV7-6	NA	CASSLTGGGGLNEQFF
TRBJ2-5	TRBV2	NA	CASRLGLAGGRGAETQYF
TRBJ2-1	TRBV5-6	few	CASSLGGGSYNEQFF
TRBJ1-6	TRBV30	few	CAWSWDRDNSPLHF
TRBJ2-2	TRBV9	few	CASSVNPSSGLTTGELFF
TRBJ1-3	TRBV7-6	NA	CASSSLRGETNTIYF
TRBJ2-1	TRBV7-9	NA	CASSSDFNYNEQFF
TRBJ1-5	TRBV19	once	CASSYRGLNQPQHF
TRBJ2-3	TRBV6-5	few	CASSLPGTSPDTQYF
TRBJ2-2	TRBV28	once	CASSHGTASSGELFF
TRBJ2-2	TRBV5-1	few	CASSFISLNTGELFF
TRBJ1-5	TRBV5-1	NA	CASSIQGASGQPQHF
TRBJ2-2	TRBV5-4	NA	CASSQGGRGVRNGELFF
TRBJ1-2	TRBV2	NA	CASRGTVSNYGYTF
TRBJ1-3	TRBV29-1	NA	CSVCERSSGNTIYF
TRBJ1-5	TRBV19	NA	CASSARQGVDQPQHF
TRBJ1-5	TRBV2	NA	CASSESQGANQPQHF
TRBJ1-2	TRBV13	few	CASSLGFGDRQGAGYGYTF
TRBJ1-1	TRBV18	NA	CASSPQTGGETEAFF
TRBJ2-3	TRBV5-6	NA	CASSFGGGATDTQYF
TRBJ2-7	TRBV18	NA	CASSAGGLPYEQYF
TRBJ2-1	TRBV7-2	NA	CASSLVNREGDEQFF
TRBJ1-1	TRBV28	NA	CASSLDGVGGTEAFF
TRBJ1-1	TRBV27	NA	CASSLLAGSPNTEAFF
TRBJ2-2	TRBV9	NA	CASSVATQGATNTGELFF
TRBJ2-3	TRBV28	NA	CASSFPVGAGVADTQYF
TRBJ1-3	TRBV19	NA	CASSNRGAGNTIYF
TRBJ2-1	TRBV7-9	few	CASSHRLPAGGDNEQFF
TRBJ2-4	TRBV3-1/TRBV3-2	NA	CASSQTGWIQYF
TRBJ2-1	TRBV7-9	NA	CASSSPRTSGNYNEQFF
TRBJ1-2	TRBV30	NA	CAWSGDRGGIGYTF
TRBJ1-4	TRBV9	NA	CASSTGGGNEKLFF
TRBJ2-2	TRBV19	once	CASTQTASGGNTGELFF
TRBJ2-1	TRBV10-3	NA	CAISESSGGYNEQFF
TRBJ2-1	TRBV14	NA	CASSPWDNGPSSYNEQFF
TRBJ1-4	TRBV14	NA	CASSQDSEGADEKLFF
TRBJ1-2	TRBV6-5	NA	CASSRHSNYGYTF